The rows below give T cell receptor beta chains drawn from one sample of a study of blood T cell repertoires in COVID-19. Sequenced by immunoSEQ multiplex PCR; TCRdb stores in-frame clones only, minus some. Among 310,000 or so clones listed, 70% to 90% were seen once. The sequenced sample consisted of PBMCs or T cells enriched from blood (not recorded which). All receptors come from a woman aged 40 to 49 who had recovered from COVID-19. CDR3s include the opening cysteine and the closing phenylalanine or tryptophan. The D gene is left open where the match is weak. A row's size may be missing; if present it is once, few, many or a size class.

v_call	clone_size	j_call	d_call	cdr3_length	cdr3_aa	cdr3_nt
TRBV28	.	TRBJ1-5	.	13	CASSFFGNQPQHF	TGTGCCAGCAGTTTTTTCGGCAATCAGCCCCAGCATTTT
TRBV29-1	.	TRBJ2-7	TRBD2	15	CSVEDRRETTYEQYF	TGCAGCGTTGAAGATCGGCGGGAGACGACCTACGAGCAGTACTTC
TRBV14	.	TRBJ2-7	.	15	CASSQGRGLPYEQYF	TGTGCCAGCAGCCAAGGGAGGGGATTACCCTACGAGCAGTACTTC
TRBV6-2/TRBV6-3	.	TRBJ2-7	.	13	CASSGRPPNEQYF	TGTGCCAGCAGTGGCAGGCCCCCCAACGAGCAGTACTTC
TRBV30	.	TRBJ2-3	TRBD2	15	CARGMTSGRKDTQYF	TGTGCCCGCGGAATGACTAGCGGGCGTAAAGATACGCAGTATTTT
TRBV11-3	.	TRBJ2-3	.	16	CASSLESRTKADTQYF	TGTGCCAGCAGCTTAGAGAGTCGGACTAAAGCAGATACGCAGTATTTT
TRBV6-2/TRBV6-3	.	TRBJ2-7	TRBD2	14	CASSYSSGTYEQYF	TGTGCCAGCAGTTACTCTAGCGGGACGTACGAGCAGTACTTC
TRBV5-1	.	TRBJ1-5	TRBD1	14	CASSRTGMGQPQHF	TGCGCCAGCAGCCGGACAGGGATGGGTCAGCCCCAGCATTTT
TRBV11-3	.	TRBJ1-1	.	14	CASSSRGEGTEAFF	TGTGCCAGCAGCTCGCGGGGCGAGGGCACTGAAGCTTTCTTT
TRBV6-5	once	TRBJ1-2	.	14	CASRGAGGFYGYTF	TGTGCCAGCAGAGGGGCCGGGGGGTTCTATGGCTACACCTTC
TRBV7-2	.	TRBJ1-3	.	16	CASSTGQLLSGNTIYF	TGTGCCAGCAGCACAGGACAGTTGTTATCTGGAAACACCATATATTTT
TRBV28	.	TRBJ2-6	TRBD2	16	CASLAGVGAGANVLTF	TGTGCCAGCTTAGCGGGAGTCGGGGCTGGGGCCAACGTCCTGACTTTC
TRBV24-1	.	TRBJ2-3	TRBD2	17	CATSDALAGGSTDTQYF	TGTGCCACCAGTGATGCGCTAGCGGGAGGGAGCACAGATACGCAGTATTTT
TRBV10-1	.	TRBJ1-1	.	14	CASSATATNTEAFF	TGCGCCAGCAGTGCCACAGCTACGAACACTGAAGCTTTCTTT
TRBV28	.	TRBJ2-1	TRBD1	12	CASSFTGTGQFF	TGTGCCAGCAGTTTCACGGGGACAGGGCAGTTCTTC
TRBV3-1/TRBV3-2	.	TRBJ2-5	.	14	CASTPRSVQETQYF	TGTGCCAGCACCCCTAGAAGCGTCCAAGAGACCCAGTACTTC
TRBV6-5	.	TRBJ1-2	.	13	CASSYSPQVGYTF	TGTGCCAGCAGTTACTCGCCGCAGGTTGGCTACACCTTC
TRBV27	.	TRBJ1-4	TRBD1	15	CASSQMGQGKEKLFF	TGTGCCAGCAGCCAAATGGGACAGGGTAAAGAAAAACTGTTTTTT
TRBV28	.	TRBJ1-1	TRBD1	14	CASSFPPGQGEAFF	TGTGCCAGCAGTTTTCCGCCGGGACAGGGGGAAGCTTTCTTT
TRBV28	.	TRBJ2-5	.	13	CASSPGNPETQYF	TGTGCCAGCAGTCCGGGAAACCCAGAGACCCAGTACTTC
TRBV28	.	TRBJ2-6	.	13	CASSGGIIAVLTF	TGTGCCAGCAGTGGCGGGATTATCGCCGTCCTGACTTTC
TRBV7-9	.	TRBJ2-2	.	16	CASSLSNQIWAGELFF	TGTGCCAGCAGCTTATCGAATCAGATCTGGGCTGGGGAGCTGTTTTTT
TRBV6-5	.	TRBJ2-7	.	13	CASRPGHPYEQYF	TGTGCCAGCAGGCCGGGACATCCTTACGAGCAGTACTTC
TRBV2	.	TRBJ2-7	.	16	CASSDRRRQASYEQYF	TGTGCCAGCAGTGATAGGAGGCGGCAGGCTTCCTACGAGCAGTACTTC
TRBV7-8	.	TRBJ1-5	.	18	CASSLGGYGDYSNQPQHF	TGTGCCAGCAGCTTAGGGGGATATGGGGACTATAGCAATCAGCCCCAGCATTTT
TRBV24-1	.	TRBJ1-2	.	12	CATSPSNYGYTF	TGTGCCACCAGTCCGTCGAACTATGGCTACACCTTC
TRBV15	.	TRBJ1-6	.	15	CATSRDRGRNSPLHF	TGTGCCACCAGCAGAGATCGGGGGAGGAATTCACCCCTCCACTTT
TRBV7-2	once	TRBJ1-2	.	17	CASSSPWGRGESYGYTF	TGTGCCAGCAGCTCACCCTGGGGGAGGGGCGAAAGCTATGGCTACACCTTC
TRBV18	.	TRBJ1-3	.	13	CASPTLSGNTIYF	TGTGCCAGCCCTACTCTCTCTGGAAACACCATATATTTT
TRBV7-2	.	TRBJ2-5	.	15	CASSLSGGQQETQYF	TGTGCCAGCAGCCTAAGTGGGGGACAACAAGAGACCCAGTACTTC
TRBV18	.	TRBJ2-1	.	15	CASSPTGEPYNEQFF	TGTGCCAGCTCACCAACGGGGGAGCCCTACAATGAGCAGTTCTTC
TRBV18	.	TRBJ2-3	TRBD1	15	CASSPRQGGTDTQYF	TGTGCCAGCTCACCGCGACAGGGCGGCACAGATACGCAGTATTTT
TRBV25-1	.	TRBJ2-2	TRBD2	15	CASGPAGGPPGELFF	TGTGCCAGTGGGCCAGCGGGAGGGCCCCCCGGGGAGCTGTTTTTT
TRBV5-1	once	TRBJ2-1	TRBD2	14	CASSSLAGDSEQFF	TGCGCCAGCAGCTCACTAGCGGGAGATAGTGAGCAGTTCTTC
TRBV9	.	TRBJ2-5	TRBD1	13	CASSVGTRDRVYF	TGTGCCAGCAGCGTAGGTACCCGGGACAGGGTGTACTTC
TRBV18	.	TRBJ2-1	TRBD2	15	CASSPHSGNYNEQFF	TGTGCCAGCTCACCTCATAGCGGGAACTACAATGAGCAGTTCTTC
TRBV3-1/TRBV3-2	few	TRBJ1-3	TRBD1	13	CASTGTDGNTIYF	TGTGCCAGCACCGGGACAGATGGAAACACCATATATTTT
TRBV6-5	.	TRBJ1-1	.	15	CASSRSPGPRGEAFF	TGTGCCAGCAGCAGATCCCCGGGCCCTCGGGGTGAAGCTTTCTTT
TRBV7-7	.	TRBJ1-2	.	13	CASSPDRDYGYTF	TGTGCTAGCAGCCCAGACAGAGACTATGGCTACACCTTC
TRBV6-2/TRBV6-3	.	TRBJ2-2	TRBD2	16	CASSYGAGGATGELFF	TGTGCCAGCAGTTACGGAGCGGGAGGGGCCACCGGGGAGCTGTTTTTT
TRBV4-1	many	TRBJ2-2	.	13	CASSLPGTGELFF	TGCGCCAGCAGCTTACCCGGGACAGGGGAGCTGTTTTTT
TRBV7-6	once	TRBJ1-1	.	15	CASSLGRGLSTEAFF	TGTGCCAGCAGCTTAGGGCGGGGTTTGAGCACTGAAGCTTTCTTT
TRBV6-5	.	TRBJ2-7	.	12	CAIYSPIRGQYF	TGTGCCATCTATTCCCCCATACGAGGGCAGTACTTC
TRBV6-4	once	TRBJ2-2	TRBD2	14	CATEREPNTGELFF	TGTGCCACAGAGCGGGAACCTAACACCGGGGAGCTGTTTTTT
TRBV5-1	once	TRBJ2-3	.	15	CASSLGLLSTDTQYF	TGCGCCAGCAGCCTCGGACTACTTAGCACAGATACGCAGTATTTT
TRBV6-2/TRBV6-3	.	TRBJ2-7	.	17	CASSYSALGAVFSEQYF	TGTGCCAGCAGTTACTCTGCCTTGGGAGCAGTATTCTCAGAGCAGTACTTC
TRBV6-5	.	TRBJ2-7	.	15	CASSYSSPAIYEQYF	TGTGCCAGCAGTTACTCCTCGCCAGCGATCTACGAGCAGTACTTC
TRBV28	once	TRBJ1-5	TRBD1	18	CASSYPGTGGEGDQPQHF	TGTGCCAGCAGTTACCCAGGGACAGGGGGCGAGGGAGATCAGCCCCAGCATTTT
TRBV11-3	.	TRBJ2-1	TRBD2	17	CASSSPTGVAGYNEQFF	TGTGCCAGCAGCTCACCTACCGGGGTAGCGGGCTACAATGAGCAGTTCTTC
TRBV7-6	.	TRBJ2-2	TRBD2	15	CASNSGGLAYGELFF	TGTGCCAGCAACTCCGGGGGACTAGCGTACGGGGAGCTGTTTTTT
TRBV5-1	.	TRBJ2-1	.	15	CASSFGGLTYNEQFF	TGCGCCAGCAGCTTCGGCGGATTAACCTACAATGAGCAGTTCTTC
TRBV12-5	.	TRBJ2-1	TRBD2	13	CASANRGGNEQFF	TGTGCTAGTGCCAACCGGGGGGGGAATGAGCAGTTCTTC
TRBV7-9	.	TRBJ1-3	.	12	CASVGGGNTIYF	TGTGCCAGCGTCGGCGGGGGAAACACCATATATTTT